Sequencing of this TCR beta chain was carried out in a study of T-cell reconstitution after alpha-beta-depleted transplantation in children. Broader study findings: At the one-year point after transplant, T-cell counts and TCRbeta diversity were found to come mostly from T cells that had been newly produced. Surviving recipient cells, namely T cells and thymic progenitors, were the source of high day-60 TCRbeta diversity in some patients.

Germline CDR1 and CDR2: SGHDT and YYEEEE. The CDR3 consists of 15 residues. Deletions cut 0 bases from V and 6 bases from J, with 13 bases between. This clonotype was detected only a few times. What it recognizes is unknown. As it was prepared, the TCRbeta library received unique molecular identifiers. TCRdb analysed the PCR reads with MiXCR anew, one entry per CDR3 protein. The repertoire consists of about a million distinct CDR3 sequences, with less than 30% occurring once and the leading ten covering over 25%. The sequenced sample was PBMCs, mostly from graft donor cells, obtained 360 days after TCRalphabeta/CD19-depleted stem cell transplant. The rearrangement links TRBV5-6 to TRBJ1-5, with TRBD1 as a possible D gene (5 bases). This TCR came from a boy younger than two who had a stem cell transplant for SCID, so the T cells may come from the graft donor. DNA of the CDR3: TGTGCCAGCAGCTTGGCCGGGACCCCGGGTCAGCCCCAGCATTTT. Translation: CASSLAGTPGQPQHF.